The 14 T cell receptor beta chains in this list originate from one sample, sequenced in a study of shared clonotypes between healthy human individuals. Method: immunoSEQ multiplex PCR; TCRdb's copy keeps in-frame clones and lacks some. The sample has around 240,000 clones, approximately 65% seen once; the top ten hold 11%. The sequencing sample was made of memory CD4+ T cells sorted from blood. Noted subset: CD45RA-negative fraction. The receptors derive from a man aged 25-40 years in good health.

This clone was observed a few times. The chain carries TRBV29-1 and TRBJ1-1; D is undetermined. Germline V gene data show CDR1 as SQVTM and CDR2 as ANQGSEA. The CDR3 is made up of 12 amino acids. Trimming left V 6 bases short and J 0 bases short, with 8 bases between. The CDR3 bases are TGCAGCGTCTCGACTATGAACACTGAAGCTTTCTTT. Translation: CSVSTMNTEAFF.

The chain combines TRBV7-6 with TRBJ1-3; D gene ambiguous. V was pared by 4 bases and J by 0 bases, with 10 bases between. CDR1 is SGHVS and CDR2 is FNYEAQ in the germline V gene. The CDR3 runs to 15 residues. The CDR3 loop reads CASSSTRSSGNTIYF. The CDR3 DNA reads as TGTGCCAGCAGCTCGACTCGATCCTCTGGAAACACCATATATTTT.

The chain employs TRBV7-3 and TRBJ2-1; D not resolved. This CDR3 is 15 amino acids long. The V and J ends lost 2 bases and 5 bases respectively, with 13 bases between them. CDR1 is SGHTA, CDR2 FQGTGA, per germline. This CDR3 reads CASSLLDLPDNEQFF. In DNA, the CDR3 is TGTGCCAGCAGCTTACTCGACCTCCCTGACAATGAGCAGTTCTTC.

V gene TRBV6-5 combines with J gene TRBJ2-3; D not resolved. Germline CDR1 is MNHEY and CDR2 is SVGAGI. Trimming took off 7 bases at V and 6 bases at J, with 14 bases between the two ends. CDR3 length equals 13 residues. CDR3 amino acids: CASKDGRWDTQYF. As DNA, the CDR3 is TGTGCCAGCAAAGACGGGCGGTGGGATACGCAGTATTTT.

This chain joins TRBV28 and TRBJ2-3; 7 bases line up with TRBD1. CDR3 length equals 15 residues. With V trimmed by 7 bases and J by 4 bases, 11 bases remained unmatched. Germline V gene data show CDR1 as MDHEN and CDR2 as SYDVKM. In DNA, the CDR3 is TGTGCCAGCACCGACAGGGTCAGGGTGGCAGATACGCAGTATTTT. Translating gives CASTDRVRVADTQYF. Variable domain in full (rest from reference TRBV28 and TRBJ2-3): DVKVTQSSRYLVKRTGEKVFLECVQDMDHENMFWYRQDPGLGLRLIYFSYDVKMKEKGDIPEGYSVSREKKERFSLILESASTNQTSMYLCASTDRVRVADTQYFGPGTRLTVL.

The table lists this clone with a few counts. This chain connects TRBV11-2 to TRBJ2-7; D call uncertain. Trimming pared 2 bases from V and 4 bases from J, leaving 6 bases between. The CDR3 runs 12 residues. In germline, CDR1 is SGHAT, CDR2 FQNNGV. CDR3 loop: CASSLRPYEQYF. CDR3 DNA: TGTGCCAGCAGCTTAAGACCATACGAGCAGTACTTC.

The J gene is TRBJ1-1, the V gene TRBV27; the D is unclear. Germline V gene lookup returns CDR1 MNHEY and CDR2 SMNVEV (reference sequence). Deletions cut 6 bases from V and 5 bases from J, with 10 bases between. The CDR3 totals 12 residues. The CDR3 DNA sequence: TGTGCCAGCAGATCCGTCCGGACTGAAGCTTTCTTT. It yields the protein CASRSVRTEAFF.

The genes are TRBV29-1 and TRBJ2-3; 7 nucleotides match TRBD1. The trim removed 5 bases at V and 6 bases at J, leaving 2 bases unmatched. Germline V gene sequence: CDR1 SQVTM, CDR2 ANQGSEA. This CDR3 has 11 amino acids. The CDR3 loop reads CSVQGVDTQYF. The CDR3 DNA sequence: TGCAGCGTTCAGGGGGTCGATACGCAGTATTTT.

The CDR3 DNA sequence: TGTGCCAGCTCACCCCCCGTTAGCGGGAGGGCCTTCTTGGACAATGAGCAGTTCTTC. It translates to CASSPPVSGRAFLDNEQFF. V usage is TRBV18 and J usage is TRBJ2-1; 11 bases fit TRBD2. CDR3 size: 19 residues. The V gene end was trimmed by 3 bases and the J gene end by 5 bases; junction bases not matched to a gene: 15. Germline values: CDR1 KGHSH, CDR2 LQKENI.

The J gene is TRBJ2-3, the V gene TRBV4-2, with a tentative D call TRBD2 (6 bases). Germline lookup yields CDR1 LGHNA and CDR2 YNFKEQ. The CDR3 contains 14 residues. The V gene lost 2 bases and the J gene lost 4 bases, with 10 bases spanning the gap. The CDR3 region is CASSQRRGADTQYF. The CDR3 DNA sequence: TGTGCCAGCAGCCAACGGAGGGGCGCAGATACGCAGTATTTT.

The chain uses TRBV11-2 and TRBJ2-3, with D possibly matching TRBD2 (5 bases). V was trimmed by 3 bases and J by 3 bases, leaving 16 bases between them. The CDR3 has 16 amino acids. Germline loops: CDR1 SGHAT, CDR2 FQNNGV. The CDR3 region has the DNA TGTGCCAGCAGCTTTGGCCTAGCTGATGGGACAGATACGCAGTATTTT. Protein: CASSFGLADGTDTQYF.

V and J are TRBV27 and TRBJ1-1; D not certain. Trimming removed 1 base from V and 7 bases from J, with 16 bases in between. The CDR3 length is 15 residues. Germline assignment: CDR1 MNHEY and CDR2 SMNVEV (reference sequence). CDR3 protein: CASSLYWGMRNEAFF. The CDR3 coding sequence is TGTGCCAGCAGTTTATATTGGGGAATGAGGAATGAAGCTTTCTTT.

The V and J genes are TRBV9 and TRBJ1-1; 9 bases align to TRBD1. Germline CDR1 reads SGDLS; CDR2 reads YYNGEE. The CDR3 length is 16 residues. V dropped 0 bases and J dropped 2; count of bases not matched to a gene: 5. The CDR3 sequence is CASSVGAGQGNTEAFF. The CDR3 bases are TGTGCCAGCAGCGTAGGGGCGGGACAGGGAAACACTGAAGCTTTCTTT.

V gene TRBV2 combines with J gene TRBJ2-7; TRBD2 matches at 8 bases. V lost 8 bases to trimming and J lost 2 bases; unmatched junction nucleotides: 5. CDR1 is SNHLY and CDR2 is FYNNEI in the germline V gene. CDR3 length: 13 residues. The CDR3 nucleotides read TGTGCCAGCTTCCCAGCGGGAGCCTACGAGCAGTACTTC. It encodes CASFPAGAYEQYF.